These T cell receptor beta chains were read from a single sample in a study of Graves' ophthalmopathy and Graves' hyperthyroidism. In TCRdb, the multiplex PCR reads were re-called with MiXCR into one record per CDR3 protein. The sample yields hundreds of thousands of distinct CDR3 sequences, 35% to 50% seen once. Specimen: peripheral blood. All receptors come from an adult man with Graves' ophthalmopathy. CDR3s include the opening cysteine and the closing phenylalanine or tryptophan. The order of the fields is V gene, J gene, clone size, D gene, CDR3 DNA, CDR3 protein. D genes are given only for firm matches. The size of a clone is reported for some rows only, either as once, few or many, or as a class for expanded clones.

V: TRBV20-1; J: TRBJ1-5; size: NA; D: NA; DNA: TGCAGTGCTACCGACGGTAGCAATCAGCCCCGGCATTTT; CDR3: CSATDGSNQPRHF
V: TRBV7-8; J: TRBJ1-2; size: many; D: NA; DNA: TGTGCCAGCAGGTCAGGCACAGGGCTAAATTATGGCTACACCTTC; CDR3: CASRSGTGLNYGYTF
V: TRBV14; J: TRBJ2-7; size: NA; D: NA; DNA: TGTGCCAGCGGCCAACTTTATCCGGGCGAGCAGTACTTC; CDR3: CASGQLYPGEQYF
V: TRBV2; J: TRBJ1-2; size: many; D: TRBD1; DNA: TGTGCCAGCAGGGATAGGACAGGGACCTATGGCTACACCTTC; CDR3: CASRDRTGTYGYTF
V: TRBV12-3/TRBV12-4; J: TRBJ1-1; size: many; D: NA; DNA: TGTGCCAGCAGTTTCACAGGAGAGAACACTGAAGCTTTCTTT; CDR3: CASSFTGENTEAFF
V: TRBV7-9; J: TRBJ2-2; size: few; D: NA; DNA: TGTGCCAGCAGTCGTGACATGAACACCGGGGAGCTGTTTTTT; CDR3: CASSRDMNTGELFF
V: TRBV10-3; J: TRBJ1-6; size: few; D: TRBD1; DNA: TGTGCCAGTCGGGGACAGGAGCAAATGAATTCACCCCTCCACTTT; CDR3: CASRGQEQMNSPLHF
V: TRBV7-9; J: TRBJ1-1; size: many; D: NA; DNA: TGTGCCAGGTCAATGGACCCTAACACTGAAGCTTTCTTT; CDR3: CARSMDPNTEAFF
V: TRBV2; J: TRBJ1-5; size: many; D: NA; DNA: TGTGCCAGCAGTCGTGAGGCAGCTAATCTACCCCAGCATTTT; CDR3: CASSREAANLPQHF
V: TRBV2; J: TRBJ1-2; size: NA; D: NA; DNA: TGTGCCAGCAGTGACGGAGGGGAGGCTTATGGCTACACCTTC; CDR3: CASSDGGEAYGYTF
V: TRBV20-1; J: TRBJ1-5; size: NA; D: NA; DNA: TGCAGTGCTAGAGTTCCCTCTCGGGAGTATAGCAATCAGCCCCAGCATTTT; CDR3: CSARVPSREYSNQPQHF
V: TRBV7-9; J: TRBJ1-6; size: many; D: NA; DNA: TGTGCCAGCAGCATAGGGGGTCTAAGTCAGCCCCTCCACTTT; CDR3: CASSIGGLSQPLHF
V: TRBV20-1; J: TRBJ1-2; size: few; D: NA; DNA: TGCAGTGCTAGAGCCCCGGGGGGCGTAGTCTATGGCTACACCTTC; CDR3: CSARAPGGVVYGYTF
V: TRBV10-3; J: TRBJ1-1; size: once; D: NA; DNA: TGTGCCAGCAGTTCGGGGATGGCTGAAGCTTTCTTT; CDR3: CASSSGMAEAFF
V: TRBV20-1; J: TRBJ2-5; size: NA; D: TRBD2; DNA: TGCAGTCCTAGCGGGAGGGCCCAAGAGACCCAGTACTTC; CDR3: CSPSGRAQETQYF
V: TRBV10-3; J: TRBJ1-2; size: NA; D: TRBD1; DNA: TGTGCCAGCAGCACCCCAGGGGGCAGCAACTATGGCTACACCTTC; CDR3: CASSTPGGSNYGYTF
V: TRBV7-9; J: TRBJ1-2; size: few; D: TRBD1; DNA: TGCGCCAGCAGCTATTCGCCCGGGACAGCCGGTTTTGTGGGCTATGGCTACACCTTC; CDR3: CASSYSPGTAGFVGYGYTF